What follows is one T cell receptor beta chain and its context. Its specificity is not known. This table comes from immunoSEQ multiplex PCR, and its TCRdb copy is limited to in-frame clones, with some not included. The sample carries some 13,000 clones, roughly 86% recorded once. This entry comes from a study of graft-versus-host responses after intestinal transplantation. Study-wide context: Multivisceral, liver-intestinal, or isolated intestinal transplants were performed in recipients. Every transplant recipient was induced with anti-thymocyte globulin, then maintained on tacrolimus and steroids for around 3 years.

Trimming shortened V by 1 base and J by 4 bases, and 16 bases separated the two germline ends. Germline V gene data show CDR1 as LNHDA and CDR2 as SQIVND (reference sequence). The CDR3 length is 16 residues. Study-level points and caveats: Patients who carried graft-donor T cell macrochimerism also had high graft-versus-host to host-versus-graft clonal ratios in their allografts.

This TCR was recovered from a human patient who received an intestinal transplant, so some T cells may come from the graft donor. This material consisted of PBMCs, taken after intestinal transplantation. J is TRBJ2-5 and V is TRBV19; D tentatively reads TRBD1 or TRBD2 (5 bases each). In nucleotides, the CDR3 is TGTGCCAGTAGTATAGGGTTTGGAACTAGGGGAGAGACCCAGTACTTC. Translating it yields CASSIGFGTRGETQYF.